Presented here are 25 T cell receptor beta chains from one specimen sequenced in a study of lymphopenia after photon versus proton radiotherapy. Profiled with immunoSEQ multiplex PCR; TCRdb holds only in-frame clones, not every one. The data hold tens of thousands of clones, with about 92% observed a single time. Sequenced material: peripheral blood, taken from a patient treated with photon-based radiotherapy. These receptors all come from a woman between 50 and 59 years old with cholangiocarcinoma.

The rearrangement uses TRBV7-8 and TRBJ2-2, with TRBD2 matching over 14 bases. Trimming at V came to 4 bases and at J to 7 bases, leaving 8 bases not matched to a gene. The V gene's germline CDR1 is SGHVS and CDR2 FQNEAQ. The CDR3 covers 17 residues. The CDR3 loop reads CASSSLGLAGVYGELFF. The CDR3 nucleotides are TGTGCCAGCAGCTCCCTGGGACTAGCGGGGGTATACGGGGAGCTGTTTTTT. Looking up the rest from reference TRBV7-8 and TRBJ2-2 gives the full variable domain: GAGVSQSPRYKVAKRGQDVALRCDPISGHVSLFWYQQALGQGPEFLTYFQNEAQLDKSGLPSDRFFAERPEGSVSTLKIQRTQQEDSAVYLCASSSLGLAGVYGELFFGEGSRLTVL.

The chain joins TRBV11-2 to TRBJ2-1, with a tentative D call TRBD1 (6 bases). The CDR3 runs to 17 residues. In germline, CDR1 is SGHAT, CDR2 FQNNGV. V lost 4 bases and J lost 3, with 19 bases in between. The CDR3 DNA reads TGTGCCAGCAGCTCGGTGGTGGGGGCTCCCCGCTACAATGAGCAGTTCTTC. It is translated as CASSSVVGAPRYNEQFF.

The chain uses TRBV6-9 and TRBJ2-2; no definite D call. Germline V gene lookup returns CDR1 MNHGY and CDR2 SVAAGI. The CDR3 extends over 14 amino acids. V lost 4 bases to trimming and J lost 2 bases, with 8 bases between them. CDR3 region: CASSSGTNTGELFF. The DNA for the CDR3 is TGTGCCAGCAGTTCTGGCACTAACACCGGGGAGCTGTTTTTT.

CDR3 sequence (DNA): TGTGCCAGCAGTTTACTGGGACAGGGGAAGGGGACCGGGGAGCTGTTTTTT. Encoded protein: CASSLLGQGKGTGELFF. V usage is TRBV27 and J usage is TRBJ2-2; 10 positions agree with TRBD1. Trimming cost V 2 bases and J 5 bases; bases outside gene matches: 8. This CDR3 spans 17 amino acids. Germline assignment: CDR1 MNHEY and CDR2 SMNVEV (reference sequence).

This chain joins TRBV5-5 and TRBJ2-5; D assignment may be TRBD1 or TRBD2 (5 bases each). The CDR3 sequence is 16 residues long. The V end lost 2 bases, the J end lost 3 bases, and 17 bases lay between the germline ends. Germline CDR1 SGHKS, CDR2 YYEKEE (reference sequence). In nucleotides, the CDR3 is TGTGCCAGCAGCTTTGGGGGATGGGGAGTGAAAGAGACCCAGTACTTC. Residues: CASSFGGWGVKETQYF.

In regard to this clone: The same CDR3 is also encoded by other DNA sequences in this sample. The rearrangement uses TRBV5-1 and TRBJ2-5; no clear D gene. Germline V gives CDR1 SGHRS, CDR2 YFSETQ. Trimming took off 0 bases at V and 2 bases at J, with 8 bases between the two ends. The CDR3 has 14 amino acids. Here the CDR3 reads CASSLVSDQETQYF. The DNA of the CDR3 is TGCGCCAGCAGCTTGGTCAGCGATCAAGAGACCCAGTACTTC.

The gene calls are TRBV28 and TRBJ1-5; D remains ambiguous. Trimming took 3 bases from V and 4 from J, leaving 7 bases between them. The CDR3 is 13 amino acids. Germline-derived CDR1 and CDR2 are MDHEN and SYDVKM. CDR3 nucleotides: TGTGCCAGCAGTTTTAACGGAAATCAGCCCCAGCATTTT. It specifies CASSFNGNQPQHF.

The gene calls are TRBV30 and TRBJ1-6, with D possibly matching TRBD1 (5 bases). The V end was cut by 3 bases, the J end by 11 bases, with 8 bases between. From germline, CDR1 is GTSNPN and CDR2 SVGIG (reference sequence). The length of the CDR3 is 11 residues. CDR3 sequence reads: CAWRAGTPLHF. CDR3 nucleotide sequence: TGTGCCTGGAGGGCAGGGACACCCCTCCACTTT.

The chain carries TRBV27 and TRBJ1-2; a weak D match, TRBD1 (6 bases). This CDR3 spans 15 amino acids. The germline CDR1 and CDR2 sequences are MNHEY and SMNVEV (reference sequence). V gave up 5 bases and J gave up 7 bases, with 20 bases separating them. The CDR3 DNA is TGTGCCAGCAGTCCCAACAGACAGGTCGGTTCTGGCTACACCTTC. Protein product: CASSPNRQVGSGYTF.

The CDR3 nucleotides are TGTGCCAGCAGCTTACAAGCGGGGGGTCACAATGAGCAGTTCTTC. Its translation is CASSLQAGGHNEQFF. This chain links TRBV11-2 with TRBJ2-1; 9 bases agree with TRBD2. With V trimmed by 2 bases and J by 5 bases, 4 bases remained unmatched. CDR1 and CDR2 from the germline V gene are SGHAT and FQNNGV. CDR3 size: 15 residues.

CDR3 sequence (DNA): TGTGCCAGCAGCTTAGGTGGGGGGCAGGGGGCTGAGCAGTTCTTC. It is translated as CASSLGGGQGAEQFF. V usage is TRBV7-2 and J usage is TRBJ2-1; 8 bases align to TRBD1. V was pared by 1 base and J by 9 bases, with 8 bases of the junction left unmatched. CDR3 length: 15 amino acids. Germline V gives CDR1 SGHTA, CDR2 FQGNSA. The full variable domain, rest sourced from reference TRBV7-2 and TRBJ2-1, is GAGVSQSPSNKVTEKGKDVELRCDPISGHTALYWYRQSLGQGLEFLIYFQGNSAPDKSGLPSDRFSAERTGGSVSTLTIQRTQQEDSAVYLCASSLGGGQGAEQFFGPGTRLTVL.

The CDR3: CATSRRQAQETQYF. CDR3 DNA: TGTGCCACCAGCAGACGACAGGCTCAAGAGACCCAGTACTTC. The chain uses TRBV15 and TRBJ2-5; D may be TRBD1 (6 bases). Germline V gene lookup returns CDR1 LNHNV and CDR2 YYDKDF (reference sequence). The CDR3 length is 14 residues. Trimming left V 2 bases short and J 2 bases short, with 9 bases between.

The chain couples TRBV6-5 to TRBJ1-1; TRBD1 is a possible D gene (5 bases). Germline CDR1 is MNHEY and CDR2 is SVGAGI. This CDR3 is 16 amino acids long. V shed 2 bases and J shed 0 bases, with 13 bases lying between them. CDR3 protein: CASSYAVGTVNTEAFF. As DNA, the CDR3 is TGTGCCAGCAGTTACGCCGTTGGGACCGTGAACACTGAAGCTTTCTTT.

V usage is TRBV9 and J usage is TRBJ2-3; 13 bases map to TRBD2. Germline V lookup: CDR1 SGDLS, CDR2 YYNGEE. The CDR3 is 17 amino acids. The V and J ends lost 3 bases and 4 bases, in that order; junction bases with no gene match: 8. The CDR3: CASSATSGGASADTQYF. The CDR3 DNA reads TGTGCCAGCAGCGCTACTAGCGGGGGGGCCTCCGCAGATACGCAGTATTTT.

The J gene is TRBJ1-2, the V gene TRBV5-6; D unresolved. Germline CDR1 SGHDT, CDR2 YYEEEE. Trimming pared 4 bases from V and 0 bases from J, leaving 16 bases between. The CDR3 has 16 residues. The CDR3 loop reads CASSRRVGEANYGYTF. The CDR3 DNA is TGTGCCAGCAGCAGGAGGGTTGGGGAGGCTAACTATGGCTACACCTTC.

This clone was counted a single time. The chain joins TRBV2 to TRBJ2-6; D assignment may be TRBD1 or TRBD2 (6 bases each). Trimming removed 7 bases from V and 0 bases from J, with 19 bases in between. CDR1 and CDR2 from the germline V gene are SNHLY and FYNNEI. This CDR3 has 18 residues. CDR3 in amino acids: CASILRGDLFSGANVLTF. The DNA for the CDR3 is TGTGCCAGCATCCTAAGGGGGGACCTTTTCTCTGGGGCCAACGTCCTGACTTTC.

The rearrangement joins TRBV2 to TRBJ1-2; TRBD1 is a possible D gene (5 bases). Trimming cost V 1 base and J 4 bases, with 13 bases left between them. The CDR3 totals 15 residues. Germline V gene sequence: CDR1 SNHLY, CDR2 FYNNEI. CDR3 protein: CASSEEGIRGYGYTF. CDR3 in DNA: TGTGCCAGCAGTGAAGAGGGGATACGGGGCTATGGCTACACCTTC.

The genes are TRBV7-2 and TRBJ1-1; TRBD1 agrees at 7 bases. This CDR3 region has 15 residues. Germline loops: CDR1 SGHTA, CDR2 FQGNSA. J was trimmed by 2 bases and V by 6 bases; bases with no gene match: 9. The DNA of the CDR3 is TGTGCCAGCAGACCTGCGGGACAGACAAACACTGAAGCTTTCTTT. Protein sequence: CASRPAGQTNTEAFF.

The chain employs TRBV30 and TRBJ2-7; 10 bases map to TRBD1. From germline, CDR1 is GTSNPN and CDR2 SVGIG (reference sequence). The CDR3 spans 14 residues. The V gene end was trimmed by 5 bases and the J gene end by 4 bases; junction bases not matched to a gene: 8. CDR3 in amino acids: CAWARGTGVYEQYF. Here the CDR3 DNA reads TGTGCCTGGGCGCGAGGGACAGGGGTATACGAGCAGTACTTC.

The J gene is TRBJ1-2, the V gene TRBV6-6; D perhaps matches TRBD1 (6 bases). Looked up from germline, CDR1 is MNHNY and CDR2 is SVGAGI (reference sequence). The CDR3 is made up of 13 amino acids. The V gene lost 0 bases and the J gene lost 5 bases, with 7 bases spanning the gap. CDR3 nucleotide sequence: TGTGCCAGCAGTTACTCTCAGGGGTATGGCTACACCTTC. Its translation: CASSYSQGYGYTF.

The chain uses TRBV19 and TRBJ2-1; possible D gene TRBD2, 5 bases. V was cut by 3 bases and J by 5 bases, with 14 bases left in between. The V gene's germline CDR1 is LNHDA and CDR2 SQIVND (reference sequence). The CDR3 runs 15 residues. The CDR3 DNA is TGTGCCAGTAGTATCTCAGGACTCCCTAACAATGAGCAGTTCTTC. It encodes CASSISGLPNNEQFF. Full variable domain (outside the CDR3, taken from reference TRBV19 and TRBJ2-1): DGGITQSPKYLFRKEGQNVTLSCEQNLNHDAMYWYRQDPGQGLRLIYYSQIVNDFQKGDIAEGYSVSREKKESFPLTVTSAQKNPTAFYLCASSISGLPNNEQFFGPGTRLTVL.

The rearrangement joins TRBV5-4 to TRBJ2-5, with 10 bases fitting TRBD1. There are 17 residues in the CDR3. Germline V CDR1 and CDR2: SGHNT, YYREEE (reference sequence). J was trimmed by 4 bases and V by 4 bases; bases with no gene match: 13. This CDR3 reads CASSRGGDRGLGETQYF. CDR3 DNA sequence: TGTGCCAGCAGCCGGGGCGGAGACAGGGGGCTGGGAGAGACCCAGTACTTC.

The CDR3 nucleotides read TGCGCCAGCAGCCAAGAACTTGGGAGTTCTTATGGCTACACCTTC. This translates into CASSQELGSSYGYTF. The chain links TRBV4-3 to TRBJ1-2; D unclear. Germline CDR1 and CDR2: LGHNA and YSLEER. This CDR3 is built from 15 residues. The V gene lost 0 bases and the J gene lost 5 bases, with 13 bases spanning the gap.

J is TRBJ2-5 and V is TRBV7-2; the D is unclear. Germline lookup yields CDR1 SGHTA and CDR2 FQGNSA. CDR3 length: 14 residues. Trimming removed 2 bases at V and 2 bases at J, with 9 bases between. The CDR3 DNA is TGTGCCAGCAGCTTAATGACCGATCAAGAGACCCAGTACTTC. Translating it yields CASSLMTDQETQYF.

The chain is built from TRBV10-3 and TRBJ1-6; the D is unclear. The V gene lost 0 bases and the J gene lost 13 bases, with 10 bases spanning the gap. This CDR3 region has 13 residues. CDR1 and CDR2 from the germline V gene are ENHRY and SYGVKD. Here the CDR3 reads CAISESPGGPLHF. CDR3 nucleotide sequence: TGTGCCATCAGTGAGTCTCCCGGTGGGCCCCTCCACTTT.